The 23 T cell receptor beta chains presented below share a single source sample, sequenced in a study of blood T cells in healthy people across ages. A second about 6 to 12 cycle PCR used barcoded and J-beta primers. TCRdb called the 5' RACE reads again in MiXCR, with one record for every CDR3 protein. The profile shows some 880,000 distinct CDR3 sequences, about 37% of them singletons. Material for sequencing was blood. Receptors were obtained from a man aged 18 to 29 in good health.

There are many counts of this clonotype. The genes are TRBV14 and TRBJ2-7; 8 bases are shared with TRBD1. Trimming took 3 bases from V and 2 from J; bases not matched to a gene: 6. CDR1 and CDR2 (germline): SGHDN, FVKESK. The CDR3 contains 15 residues. The DNA for the CDR3 is TGTGCCAGCAGCCATCGACAGGGGAATCCCTACGAGCAGTACTTC. Translating gives CASSHRQGNPYEQYF.

The V gene is TRBV7-2, the J gene TRBJ2-2, with a weak D call TRBD1 (6 bases). Germline V gives CDR1 SGHTA, CDR2 FQGNSA. The CDR3 is 15 amino acids. The V gene lost 1 base and the J gene lost 6 bases, with 12 bases spanning the gap. The DNA for the CDR3 is TGTGCCAGCAGCTTAGAATCAGGGGACGCCGGGGAGCTGTTTTTT. The encoded protein is CASSLESGDAGELFF.

V and J are TRBV20-1 and TRBJ2-3, with no clear D. Germline-derived CDR1 and CDR2 are DFQATT and SNEGSKA (reference sequence). The CDR3 spans 14 residues. V shed 5 bases and J shed 1 base, with 13 bases lying between them. The CDR3 spells CSALRPSGTDTQYF. In nucleotides, the CDR3 is TGCAGTGCTTTAAGGCCGAGTGGCACAGATACGCAGTATTTT.

This clonotype was recorded at least ten times. The chain carries TRBV4-1 and TRBJ2-4; perhaps TRBD2 as D (5 bases). This CDR3 is 16 amino acids long. Germline V gene data show CDR1 as MGHRA and CDR2 as YSYEKL. V was clipped by 0 bases and J by 0 bases, with 9 bases between them. CDR3: CASSQDGSGAKNIQYF. In DNA, the CDR3 is TGCGCCAGCAGCCAAGATGGAAGCGGAGCCAAAAACATTCAGTACTTC.

The table lists this clonotype with many counts. J is TRBJ2-5 and V is TRBV20-1, with D perhaps TRBD1 (6 bases). Germline loops: CDR1 DFQATT, CDR2 SNEGSKA (reference sequence). This CDR3 is built from 15 residues. Trimming removed 2 bases from V and 5 bases from J, with 18 bases in between. The chain's CDR3 is CSARNLEGGWETQYF. The CDR3 bases are TGCAGTGCTAGAAACCTCGAAGGGGGATGGGAGACCCAGTACTTC.

In this sample, this clonotype turned up a few times. The rearrangement uses TRBV6-5 and TRBJ2-5; D not certain. The germline V gene encodes CDR1 MNHEY and CDR2 SVGAGI. Trimming took 0 bases from V and 1 from J, leaving 6 bases between them. The CDR3 runs 14 residues. The DNA of the CDR3 is TGTGCCAGCAGTTACTCGTCGGGCCAAGAGACCCAGTACTTC. It codes for CASSYSSGQETQYF.

The chain is built from TRBV2 and TRBJ2-3, with D hard to call. The germline gives CDR1 SNHLY, CDR2 FYNNEI. The CDR3 has 12 amino acids. V dropped 7 bases and J dropped 0 bases, with 5 bases sitting between them. This CDR3 is CASNPSTDTQYF. The CDR3, as DNA: TGTGCCAGCAATCCTAGCACAGATACGCAGTATTTT.

This rearrangement joins TRBV29-1 to TRBJ1-2; D is unresolved. CDR1 and CDR2 from the germline V gene are SQVTM and ANQGSEA. The CDR3 totals 13 residues. V was clipped by 4 bases and J by 1 base, with 10 bases between them. CDR3 coding DNA: TGCAGCGTTGCCCGTATCCTTAACTATGGCTACACCTTC. Protein product: CSVARILNYGYTF. Drawing the rest from reference TRBV29-1 and TRBJ1-2, the complete variable domain is SAVISQKPSRDICQRGTSLTIQCQVDSQVTMMFWYRQQPGQSLTLIATANQGSEATYESGFVIDKFPISRPNLTFSTLTVSNMSPEDSSIYLCSVARILNYGYTFGSGTRLTVV.

The chain employs TRBV21-1 and TRBJ2-5; the table assigns TRBD1, which was not confirmed against the DNA. TRBV21-1 is described as a pseudogene. CDR3 length: 15 residues. The CDR3 loop is CASSYRDRAQETQYF. The DNA for the CDR3 is TGTGCCAGCAGTTACCGGGACAGGGCACAAGAGACCCAGTACTTC.

This clonotype appeared a few times. The V call is TRBV14, the J call TRBJ2-6, with D perhaps matching TRBD1 (6 bases). Germline assignment: CDR1 SGHDN and CDR2 FVKESK. The CDR3 has 17 amino acids. V lost 5 bases and J 0 bases, leaving 14 bases between the germline ends. CDR3 sequence (DNA): TGTGCCAGCAGCGGCCGGGACATCCGCTCTGGGGCCAACGTCCTGACTTTC. Its protein is CASSGRDIRSGANVLTF.

This chain links TRBV2 with TRBJ2-5; D is perhaps TRBD2 (6 bases). CDR1 SNHLY and CDR2 FYNNEI come from the germline V gene. The CDR3 is 14 amino acids. The V end was cut by 5 bases, the J end by 9 bases, with 19 bases between. The CDR3 coding sequence is TGTGCCAGCAGTATCGGGAGTGGCAGTAAAGCCCAGTACTTC. Translated: CASSIGSGSKAQYF. Filled out from reference TRBV2 and TRBJ2-5, the complete variable domain reads EPEVTQTPSHQVTQMGQEVILRCVPISNHLYFYWYRQILGQKVEFLVSFYNNEISEKSEIFDDQFSVERPDGSNFTLKIRSTKLEDSAMYFCASSIGSGSKAQYFGPGTRLLVL.

The chain links TRBV5-1 to TRBJ2-1; TRBD2 aligns across 15 bases. The DNA end is more similar to TRBJ2-7, so the J call may be wrong. The CDR3 runs 18 residues. From germline, CDR1 is SGHRS and CDR2 YFSETQ. CDR3 region: CASSFRTSGGGSYNEQYF. CDR3 DNA: TGCGCCAGCAGCTTCCGGACTAGCGGGGGGGGCTCCTACAATGAGCAGTACTTC.

This chain joins TRBV20-1 and TRBJ1-1; D is perhaps TRBD1 (6 bases). Trimming removed 4 bases from V and 3 bases from J, with 12 bases in between. In germline, CDR1 is DFQATT, CDR2 SNEGSKA (reference sequence). The CDR3 is made up of 13 amino acids. The CDR3: CSAILGGDTEAFF. The CDR3 nucleotides are TGCAGTGCTATCCTAGGGGGGGACACTGAAGCTTTCTTT.

At least ten counts were recorded for this clonotype. The genes are TRBV5-1 and TRBJ1-2; 7 bases map to TRBD1. Germline-derived CDR1 and CDR2 are SGHRS and YFSETQ. V shed 4 bases and J 2 bases; nucleotides not matched to a gene: 2. The CDR3 is 13 amino acids. The CDR3 coding sequence is TGCGCCAGCAGCGGGGGACAGAACTATGGCTACACCTTC. Its translation: CASSGGQNYGYTF.

This clonotype was observed a handful of times. The chain joins TRBV10-3 to TRBJ2-3; 8 bases are shared with TRBD2. The CDR3 extends over 17 amino acids. Germline assignment: CDR1 ENHRY and CDR2 SYGVKD. J gave up 5 bases and V 6 bases, and 16 bases lay outside the gene matches. The CDR3 region is CAISAETSGGGLDTQYF. The CDR3, as DNA: TGTGCCATCAGCGCAGAAACTAGCGGCGGAGGATTAGATACGCAGTATTTT.

The chain joins TRBV4-2 to TRBJ1-4, with no clear D. The CDR3 totals 12 residues. Germline values: CDR1 LGHNA, CDR2 YNFKEQ. Trimming cost V 0 bases and J 10 bases, with 6 bases left between them. CDR3 coding DNA: TGTGCCAGCAGCCAAGATTCGGGAAAACTGTTTTTT. Translation gives CASSQDSGKLFF.

This clonotype was counted at least ten times. V and J are TRBV5-1 and TRBJ1-2; TRBD1 is a possible D gene (6 bases). Trimming cost V 4 bases and J 6 bases, with 13 bases left between them. The CDR3 contains 13 residues. CDR1 and CDR2 from the germline V gene are SGHRS and YFSETQ. The CDR3 sequence is CASSASWTDGYTF. Written as DNA, the CDR3 is TGCGCCAGCAGCGCCTCTTGGACAGATGGCTACACCTTC.

This clonotype was observed a few times. The chain recombines TRBV18 with TRBJ2-5, with 10 bases fitting TRBD2. V lost 3 bases, J lost 0 bases, and 4 bases stayed unmatched. Germline values: CDR1 KGHSH, CDR2 LQKENI. This CDR3 has 16 amino acids. In nucleotides, the CDR3 is TGTGCCAGCTCACCCGGACTAGCGGCGAACCAAGAGACCCAGTACTTC. As protein: CASSPGLAANQETQYF.

This clonotype has a handful of counts. The chain links TRBV4-3 to TRBJ1-4, with unresolved D. V shed 4 bases and J shed 5 bases, with 11 bases lying between them. The CDR3 sequence is 14 residues long. Germline CDR1 LGHNA, CDR2 YSLEER. CDR3 nucleotides: TGCGCCAGCAGCCCGGGGAGGGAGAATGAAAAACTGTTTTTT. It specifies CASSPGRENEKLFF.

V usage is TRBV5-1 and J usage is TRBJ1-2; no clear D. V shed 4 bases and J shed 4 bases, with 11 bases lying between them. Germline V gene lookup returns CDR1 SGHRS and CDR2 YFSETQ. This CDR3 comprises 13 residues. The CDR3 loop reads CASSPTQPYGYTF. DNA for the CDR3: TGCGCCAGCAGCCCGACACAGCCCTATGGCTACACCTTC.

In its sample, this clonotype was seen many times. The chain carries TRBV15 and TRBJ2-5; TRBD2 aligns across 8 bases. There are 12 residues in the CDR3. Germline values: CDR1 LNHNV, CDR2 YYDKDF (reference sequence). The V gene end was trimmed by 8 bases and the J gene end by 3 bases; junction bases not matched to a gene: 2. The CDR3 region is CATEGLEETQYF. CDR3 DNA sequence: TGTGCCACCGAGGGACTAGAAGAGACCCAGTACTTC.

In this sample, this clonotype turned up a few times. V gene TRBV12-3 or TRBV12-4 combines with J gene TRBJ1-5; 9 bases align to TRBD1. Losses at the gene ends were 7 bases for V and 6 bases for J; bases not matched to a gene: 10. The CDR3 sequence is 15 residues long. CDR3 nucleotide sequence: TGTGCCAGCACCCATGGGACAGGGTCGGGTCAGCCCCAGCATTTT. It yields the protein CASTHGTGSGQPQHF.

This clonotype was observed a handful of times. J is TRBJ1-1 and V is TRBV4-1; the match to TRBD1 covers 7 bases. This CDR3 spans 13 amino acids. The V gene end was trimmed by 5 bases and the J gene end by 8 bases; junction bases not matched to a gene: 8. From germline, CDR1 is MGHRA and CDR2 YSYEKL. In nucleotides, the CDR3 is TGCGCCAGCAGCTCAGACAGGGATCGGGAAGCTTTCTTT. This gives the protein CASSSDRDREAFF.